The clone carrying this T cell receptor (beta chain) has at least ten counts. These data belong to a study of T cells in Graves' hyperthyroidism and ophthalmopathy. Researchers took RNA transcripts and amplified the TCR beta CDR3 regions from them. A first-round RT-PCR of the TCR CDR3 used the HTBI primer set. TCRdb reprocessed the multiplex PCR reads via MiXCR and lists one record per CDR3 protein. The sample includes fewer than 450,000 distinct CDR3 sequences, about a sixth of them seen just once. The clonotype comes from a woman in her twenties or thirties with Graves' hyperthyroidism that later progressed to Graves' ophthalmopathy. The sequenced sample consisted of blood.

The CDR3 region is CASSLSTGATEQYF. The CDR3 DNA follows: TGTGCCAGCAGCTTATCGACGGGAGCAACCGAGCAGTACTTC. The chain is built from TRBV7-2 and TRBJ2-7; a weak D match, TRBD2 (6 bases). Germline CDR1 SGHTA, CDR2 FQGNSA. V dropped 2 bases and J dropped 6 bases, with 14 bases sitting between them. The CDR3 spans 14 residues.